Below are 10 T cell receptor beta chains sequenced from a single sample in a study of T cell changes during pregnancy in multiple sclerosis. Sequencing was performed with immunoSEQ multiplex PCR; in TCRdb, only in-frame clones are kept and a portion is missing. The data contain tens of thousands of clones, about 94% of them seen just once; the ten biggest clones take up less than 0.85%. The material sequenced was peripheral blood, taken in the second trimester of pregnancy. All receptors come from a female donor in good health, enrolled as a control in a pregnancy study.

The gene calls are TRBV5-1 and TRBJ2-1; TRBD2 aligns across 16 bases. CDR3 size: 18 residues. Germline trimming cut 0 bases from V and 9 bases from J; bases unmatched to any gene: 9. The V gene's germline CDR1 is SGHRS and CDR2 YFSETQ. CDR3: CASSLVGTSGGASSEQFF. The CDR3 nucleotides read TGCGCCAGCAGCTTGGTCGGGACTAGCGGGGGGGCAAGTAGTGAGCAGTTCTTC.

The chain links TRBV30 to TRBJ2-7; D is possibly TRBD2 (6 bases). The V end lost 4 bases, the J end lost 3 bases, and 16 bases lay between the germline ends. This CDR3 has 14 residues. Germline V gives CDR1 GTSNPN, CDR2 SVGIG (reference sequence). As DNA, the CDR3 is TGTGCCTGGACCCTAGGGCGGGGAGACTACGAGCAGTACTTC. It translates to CAWTLGRGDYEQYF. Full variable domain (remainder filled in from reference TRBV30 and TRBJ2-7): SQTIHQWPATLVQPVGSPLSLECTVEGTSNPNLYWYRQAAGRGLQLLFYSVGIGQISSEVPQNLSASRPQDRQFILSSKKLLLSDSGFYLCAWTLGRGDYEQYFGPGTRLTVT.

The rearrangement uses TRBV5-6 and TRBJ2-7; maybe TRBD2 (6 bases). V was shortened by 4 bases and J by 0 bases, with 14 bases between the two germline ends. CDR3 length: 15 amino acids. CDR1 is SGHDT and CDR2 is YYEEEE in the germline V gene. CDR3 in DNA: TGTGCCAGCAGCCTCTGGGGGGAGAGCTCCTACGAGCAGTACTTC. Amino acids: CASSLWGESSYEQYF.

A single count supports this clone. The chain has TRBV15 and TRBJ2-7, with D possibly being TRBD2 (6 bases). V was shortened by 4 bases and J by 0 bases, with 10 bases between the two germline ends. Germline V gene lookup returns CDR1 LNHNV and CDR2 YYDKDF (reference sequence). The CDR3 has 14 amino acids. CDR3 loop: CATSNWDSSYEQYF. The CDR3 nucleotides read TGTGCCACCAGCAATTGGGACTCCTCCTACGAGCAGTACTTC.

The rearrangement joins TRBV21-1 to TRBJ2-5; the table calls TRBD1, which could not be checked here. TRBV21-1 is given as a pseudogene. The CDR3 sequence is 15 residues long. The DNA of the CDR3 is TGTGCCAGCAGCAAAGCCTTTCCAGGTAAAGAGACCCAGTACTTC. Encoded protein: CASSKAFPGKETQYF.

V and J are TRBV7-2 and TRBJ2-7; TRBD1 is a possible D gene (5 bases). This CDR3 contains 15 residues. V was cut by 2 bases and J by 4 bases, with 15 bases left in between. From germline, CDR1 is SGHTA and CDR2 FQGNSA. The CDR3 DNA sequence: TGTGCCAGCAGCTTACGGGCAGGGAATTTGTACGAGCAGTACTTC. Translating gives CASSLRAGNLYEQYF.

The chain links TRBV2 to TRBJ2-5; D is possibly TRBD1 (6 bases). V lost 8 bases to trimming and J lost 3 bases, with 19 bases between them. CDR3 length: 15 residues. CDR1 is SNHLY, CDR2 FYNNEI, per germline. The CDR3 spells CASWENRAGKETQYF. The CDR3 DNA reads as TGTGCCAGCTGGGAGAACAGGGCTGGAAAAGAGACCCAGTACTTC.

V and J are TRBV28 and TRBJ1-1; the match to TRBD1 covers 8 bases. The CDR3 spans 14 residues. CDR1 is MDHEN and CDR2 is SYDVKM in the germline V gene. CDR3 in DNA: TGTGCAACGACCGGATCGACAGGGGATATTGAAGCTTTCTTT. Translation: CATTGSTGDIEAFF.

This clone was detected only once. The V call is TRBV11-2, the J call TRBJ2-3; a weak D match, TRBD2 (6 bases). V was clipped by 5 bases and J by 2 bases, with 14 bases between them. The CDR3 contains 15 residues. Germline loops: CDR1 SGHAT, CDR2 FQNNGV. The CDR3 loop reads CASSLTGLTTDTQYF. The CDR3 coding sequence is TGTGCCAGCAGCCTAACGGGACTCACCACAGATACGCAGTATTTT.

The rearrangement uses TRBV4-3 and TRBJ1-1; 8 bases match TRBD1. The trim removed 5 bases at V and 4 bases at J, leaving 3 bases unmatched. This CDR3 has 13 amino acids. The germline gives CDR1 LGHNA, CDR2 YSLEER. The CDR3 DNA sequence: TGCGCCAGCAGCGAAGGACAGGGCACTGAAGCTTTCTTT. It yields the protein CASSEGQGTEAFF.